This T cell receptor (beta chain) was sequenced for a study of T cells after yellow fever vaccination. Study overall: Fractions with few cells were prepared using SMART-Seq v4 Ultra Low Input. Notes on the study in general: Booster samples showed a return of most primary-vaccination clones (roughly 96% CD4, around 88% CD8). When the response was secondary, it was weaker but reached its peak faster, day 5 versus 15.

TCR cDNA was made by 5'RACE template switching, adding a universal primer site and UMIs. In TCRdb, the 5' RACE reads were re-called with MiXCR into one record per CDR3 protein. The data hold hundreds of thousands of distinct CDR3 sequences, with around 21% observed a single time. About this clonotype: The antigen is undetermined.

CDR1 and CDR2 from the germline V gene are MNHEY and SVGAGI. The CDR3 sequence is 15 residues long. V lost 0 bases to trimming and J lost 8 bases, with 14 bases between them. This specimen was PBMCs, taken 15 days after the yellow fever booster vaccination. The source is a man aged 25 to 40 who received the YFV17D yellow fever vaccine. The chain uses TRBV6-5 and TRBJ2-1; unclear D gene. This chain's CDR3 is CASSYSTTQVDEQFF. Here the CDR3 DNA reads TGTGCCAGCAGTTACTCGACCACCCAGGTCGATGAGCAGTTCTTC.